Listed here are 7 T cell receptor beta chains from one sample, sequenced in a study of cytomegalovirus exposure and HLA in healthy donors. Primers for the PCR totalled 60 Vbeta and 13 Jbeta. Clones were read by immunoSEQ multiplex PCR, and TCRdb kept only the in-frame ones, dropping some. The table lists 150,000 to 200,000 clones, roughly 75% of them singletons, with approximately 11% in the top ten. The sequenced sample was PBMCs. These receptors were collected from a man between 18 and 29 years old in good health and CMV-seropositive.

This rearrangement joins TRBV6-5 to TRBJ2-7; D possibly corresponds to TRBD2 (5 bases). Per germline, CDR1 MNHEY and CDR2 SVGAGI. Trimming took off 5 bases at V and 0 bases at J, with 11 bases between the two ends. The CDR3 extends over 14 amino acids. As DNA, the CDR3 is TGTGCCAGCAGTGCCCGGGAAAACTCCTACGAGCAGTACTTC. Translating gives CASSARENSYEQYF.

This sequence joins TRBV29-1 and TRBJ2-1; TRBD2 matches 8 bases. The CDR3 length is 14 residues. Germline CDR1 reads SQVTM; CDR2 reads ANQGSEA. Trimming took 7 bases from V and 8 from J; bases not matched to a gene: 13. Here the CDR3 reads CSAAGDGRVDEQFF. CDR3 bases: TGCAGCGCAGCTGGCGACGGGAGGGTGGATGAGCAGTTCTTC.

This clone was seen once. The chain combines TRBV6-4 with TRBJ2-3; D is ambiguous. This CDR3 region has 13 residues. Trimming removed 4 bases at V and 3 bases at J, with 8 bases between. Germline values: CDR1 MRHNA, CDR2 SNTAGT. CDR3 nucleotide sequence: TGTGCCAGCAGTGCCACTCGGACAGATACGCAGTATTTT. As protein: CASSATRTDTQYF.

This chain joins TRBV2 and TRBJ2-1; 11 bases line up with TRBD2. The germline V gene has CDR1 SNHLY and CDR2 FYNNEI. The CDR3 consists of 13 residues. V shed 5 bases and J 8 bases; nucleotides not matched to a gene: 2. CDR3 sequence reads: CASSLAGGDEQFF. The CDR3 DNA reads as TGTGCCAGCAGTCTAGCGGGGGGTGATGAGCAGTTCTTC.

The rearrangement uses TRBV2 and TRBJ2-2; a possible D gene is TRBD1 (6 bases). CDR1 and CDR2 from the germline V gene are SNHLY and FYNNEI. The V and J ends lost 7 bases and 5 bases respectively, with 14 bases between them. The CDR3 length is 14 residues. In DNA, the CDR3 is TGTGCCAGCATTCTGGACAGCCGTACCGGGGAGCTGTTTTTT. This gives the protein CASILDSRTGELFF. The whole variable domain, filled in from reference TRBV2 and TRBJ2-2, reads EPEVTQTPSHQVTQMGQEVILRCVPISNHLYFYWYRQILGQKVEFLVSFYNNEISEKSEIFDDQFSVERPDGSNFTLKIRSTKLEDSAMYFCASILDSRTGELFFGEGSRLTVL.

The rearrangement joins TRBV7-3 to TRBJ2-1; D is perhaps TRBD2 (6 bases). This CDR3 is built from 16 residues. V lost 2 bases, J lost 4 bases, and 15 bases lay in between. The germline CDR1 and CDR2 sequences are SGHTA and FQGTGA. The CDR3 DNA reads as TGTGCCAGCAGCTTAGGTTCGGCGGGGAGGTACAATGAGCAGTTCTTC. Its protein is CASSLGSAGRYNEQFF.

This clone was seen once. At one end, the junction sequence differs from germline, possibly due to a read error. The J gene is TRBJ2-7, the V gene TRBV6-5; 8 nucleotides line up with TRBD2. There are 16 residues in the CDR3. In germline, CDR1 is MNHEY, CDR2 SVGAGI. The CDR3 bases are TGTGCCAGCAGTTACTACTATAGCGGGAACTCCCACGAGCAGTACTTC. As protein: CASSYYYSGNSHEQYF.